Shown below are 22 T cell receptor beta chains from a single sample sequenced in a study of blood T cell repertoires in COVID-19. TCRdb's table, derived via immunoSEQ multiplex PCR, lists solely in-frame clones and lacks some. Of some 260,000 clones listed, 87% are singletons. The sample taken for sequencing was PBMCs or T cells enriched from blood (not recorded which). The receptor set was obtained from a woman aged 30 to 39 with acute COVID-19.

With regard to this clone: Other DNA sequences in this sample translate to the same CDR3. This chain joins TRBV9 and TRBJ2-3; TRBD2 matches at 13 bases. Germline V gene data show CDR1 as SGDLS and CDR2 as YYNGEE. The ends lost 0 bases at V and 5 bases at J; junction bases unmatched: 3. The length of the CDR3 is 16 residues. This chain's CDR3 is CASSVELAGGQDTQYF. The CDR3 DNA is TGTGCCAGCAGCGTAGAACTAGCGGGAGGGCAAGATACGCAGTATTTT.

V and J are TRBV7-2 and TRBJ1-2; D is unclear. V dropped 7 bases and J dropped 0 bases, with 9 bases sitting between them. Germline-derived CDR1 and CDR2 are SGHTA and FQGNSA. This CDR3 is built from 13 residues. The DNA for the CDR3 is TGTGCCAGCAACCCGGGGACTAACTATGGCTACACCTTC. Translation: CASNPGTNYGYTF.

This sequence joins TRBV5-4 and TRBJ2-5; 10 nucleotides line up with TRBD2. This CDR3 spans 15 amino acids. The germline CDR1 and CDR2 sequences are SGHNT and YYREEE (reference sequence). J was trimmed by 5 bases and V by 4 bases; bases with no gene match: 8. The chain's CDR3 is CASSPLAGGGETQYF. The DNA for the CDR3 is TGTGCCAGCAGCCCATTAGCGGGGGGCGGGGAGACCCAGTACTTC.

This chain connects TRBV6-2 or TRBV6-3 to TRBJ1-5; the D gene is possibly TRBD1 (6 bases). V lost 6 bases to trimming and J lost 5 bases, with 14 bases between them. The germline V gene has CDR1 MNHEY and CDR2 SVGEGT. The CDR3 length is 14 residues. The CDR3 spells CASSPIQGHQPQHF. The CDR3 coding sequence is TGTGCCAGCAGCCCGATACAGGGACATCAGCCCCAGCATTTT.

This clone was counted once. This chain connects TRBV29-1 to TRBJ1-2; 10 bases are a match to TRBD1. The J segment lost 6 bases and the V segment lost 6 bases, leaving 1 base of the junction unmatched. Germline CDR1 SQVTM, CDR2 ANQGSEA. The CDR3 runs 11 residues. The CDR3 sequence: CSVGQGDGYTF. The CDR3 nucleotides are TGCAGCGTCGGACAGGGGGATGGCTACACCTTC.

CDR3: CASSELGARGEQFF. CDR3 nucleotide sequence: TGTGCCAGCAGTGAGCTGGGCGCCAGGGGAGAGCAGTTCTTC. The chain recombines TRBV2 with TRBJ2-1; TRBD1 is a possible D gene (6 bases). Germline CDR1 and CDR2: SNHLY and FYNNEI. The CDR3 is made up of 14 amino acids. V shed 3 bases and J shed 10 bases, with 16 bases lying between them.

CDR3 amino acids: CAWSIRVNSEKLFF. In DNA, the CDR3 is TGTGCCTGGAGTATCAGGGTAAACTCTGAAAAACTGTTTTTT. The rearrangement joins TRBV30 to TRBJ1-4, with TRBD1 as a possible D gene (5 bases). The CDR3 extends over 14 amino acids. Between the trimmed V and J ends, which lost 2 bases and 7 bases, there was a span of 14 bases. Germline V gives CDR1 GTSNPN, CDR2 SVGIG (reference sequence).

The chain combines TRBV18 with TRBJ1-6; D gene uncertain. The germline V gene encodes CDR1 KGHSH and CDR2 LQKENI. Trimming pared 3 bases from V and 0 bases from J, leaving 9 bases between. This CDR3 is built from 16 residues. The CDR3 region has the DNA TGTGCCAGCTCACCGTGGAGTTCCTCCTATAATTCACCCCTCCACTTT. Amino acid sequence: CASSPWSSSYNSPLHF.

CDR3 sequence (DNA): TGCGCCAGCAGCCCTATCCGCGGGACAGGGCCCTACGAGCAGTACTTC. Amino acid sequence: CASSPIRGTGPYEQYF. This chain connects TRBV5-1 to TRBJ2-7, with TRBD1 matching over 9 bases. The J segment lost 2 bases and the V segment lost 4 bases, leaving 10 bases of the junction unmatched. Germline assignment: CDR1 SGHRS and CDR2 YFSETQ. The CDR3 covers 16 residues.

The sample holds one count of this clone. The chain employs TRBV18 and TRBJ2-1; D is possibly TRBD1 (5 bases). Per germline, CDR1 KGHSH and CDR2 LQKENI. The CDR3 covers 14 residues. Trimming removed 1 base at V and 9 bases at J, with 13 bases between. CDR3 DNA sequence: TGTGCCAGCTCACCACTTGCTAGACAGAGTGAGCAGTTCTTC. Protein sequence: CASSPLARQSEQFF. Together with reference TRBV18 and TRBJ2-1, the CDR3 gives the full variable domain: NAGVMQNPRHLVRRRGQEARLRCSPMKGHSHVYWYRQLPEEGLKFMVYLQKENIIDESGMPKERFSAEFPKEGPSILRIQQVVRGDSAAYFCASSPLARQSEQFFGPGTRLTVL.

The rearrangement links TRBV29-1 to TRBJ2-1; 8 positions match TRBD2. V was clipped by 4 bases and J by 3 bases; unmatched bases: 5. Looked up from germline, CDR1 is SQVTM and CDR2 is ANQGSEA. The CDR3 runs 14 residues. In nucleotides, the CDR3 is TGCAGCGTTGCCTATAGCGGGAACTACAATGAGCAGTTCTTC. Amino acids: CSVAYSGNYNEQFF.

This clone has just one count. The CDR3: CASSLGTGASYGYTF. The CDR3 nucleotides are TGTGCCAGCAGTTTGGGGACAGGGGCCAGCTATGGCTACACCTTC. J is TRBJ1-2 and V is TRBV28; 10 nucleotides align to TRBD1. The V segment lost 3 bases and the J segment 4 bases; nucleotides outside the gene matches: 5. CDR3 size: 15 residues. Germline V CDR1 and CDR2: MDHEN, SYDVKM.

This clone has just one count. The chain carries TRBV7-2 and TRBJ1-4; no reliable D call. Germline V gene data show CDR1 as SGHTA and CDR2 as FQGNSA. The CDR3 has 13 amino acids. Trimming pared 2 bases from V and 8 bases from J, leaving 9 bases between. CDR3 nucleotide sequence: TGTGCCAGCAGCTTAAGTATACGGGAAAAACTGTTTTTT. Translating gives CASSLSIREKLFF. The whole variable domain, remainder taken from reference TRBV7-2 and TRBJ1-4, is GAGVSQSPSNKVTEKGKDVELRCDPISGHTALYWYRQSLGQGLEFLIYFQGNSAPDKSGLPSDRFSAERTGGSVSTLTIQRTQQEDSAVYLCASSLSIREKLFFGSGTQLSVL.

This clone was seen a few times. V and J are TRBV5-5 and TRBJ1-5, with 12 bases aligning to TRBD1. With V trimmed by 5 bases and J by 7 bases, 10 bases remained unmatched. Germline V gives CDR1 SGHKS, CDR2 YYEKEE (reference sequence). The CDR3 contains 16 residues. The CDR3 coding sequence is TGTGCCAGCAGTTCGAGGTCGGGGACAGGGGGCCAGCCCCAGCATTTT. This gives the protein CASSSRSGTGGQPQHF.

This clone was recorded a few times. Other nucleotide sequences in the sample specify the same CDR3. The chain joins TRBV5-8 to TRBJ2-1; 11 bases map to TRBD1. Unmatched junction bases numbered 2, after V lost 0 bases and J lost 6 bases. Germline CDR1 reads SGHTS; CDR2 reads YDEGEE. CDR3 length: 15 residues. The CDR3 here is CASSLGGQGVNEQFF. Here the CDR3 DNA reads TGTGCCAGCAGCTTGGGGGGACAGGGGGTCAATGAGCAGTTCTTC. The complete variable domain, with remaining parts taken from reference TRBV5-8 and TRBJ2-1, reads EAGVTQSPTHLIKTRGQQATLRCSPISGHTSVYWYQQALGLGLQFLLWYDEGEERNRGNFPPRFSGRQFPNYSSELNVNALELEDSALYLCASSLGGQGVNEQFFGPGTRLTVL.

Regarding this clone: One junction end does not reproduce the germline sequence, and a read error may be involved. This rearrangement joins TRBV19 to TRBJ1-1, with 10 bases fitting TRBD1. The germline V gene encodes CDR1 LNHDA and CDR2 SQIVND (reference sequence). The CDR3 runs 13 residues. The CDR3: CASSVDRGRKAFF. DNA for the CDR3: TGTGCCAGTAGTGTAGACAGGGGGCGGAAAGCTTTCTTT.

CDR3 nucleotide sequence: TGCGCCAGCAGCTTAGCCGAAAGCTCCTACAATGAGCAGTTCTTC. Protein: CASSLAESSYNEQFF. This sequence joins TRBV5-1 and TRBJ2-1; D gene ambiguous. Germline CDR1 SGHRS, CDR2 YFSETQ. The CDR3 covers 15 residues. Trimming left V 2 bases short and J 0 bases short, with 9 bases between.

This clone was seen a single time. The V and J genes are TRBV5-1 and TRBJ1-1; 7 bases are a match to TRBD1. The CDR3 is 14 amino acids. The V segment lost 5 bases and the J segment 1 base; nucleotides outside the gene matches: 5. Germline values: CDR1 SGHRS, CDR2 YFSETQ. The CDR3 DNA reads TGCGCCAGCAGTGGGGACAGTTCGAACACTGAAGCTTTCTTT. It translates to CASSGDSSNTEAFF.

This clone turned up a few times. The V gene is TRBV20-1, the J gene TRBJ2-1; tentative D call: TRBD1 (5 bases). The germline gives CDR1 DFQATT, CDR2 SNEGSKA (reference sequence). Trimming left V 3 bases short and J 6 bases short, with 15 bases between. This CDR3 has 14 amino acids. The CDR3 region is CSASLGRVGNEQFF. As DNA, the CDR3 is TGCAGTGCTAGTTTGGGCAGGGTAGGCAATGAGCAGTTCTTC.

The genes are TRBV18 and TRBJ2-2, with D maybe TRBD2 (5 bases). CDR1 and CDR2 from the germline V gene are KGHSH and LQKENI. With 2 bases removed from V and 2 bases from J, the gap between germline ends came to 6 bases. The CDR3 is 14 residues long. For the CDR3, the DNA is TGTGCCAGCTCACCAGACTACAACACCGGGGAGCTGTTTTTT. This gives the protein CASSPDYNTGELFF. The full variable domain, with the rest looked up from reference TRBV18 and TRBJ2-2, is NAGVMQNPRHLVRRRGQEARLRCSPMKGHSHVYWYRQLPEEGLKFMVYLQKENIIDESGMPKERFSAEFPKEGPSILRIQQVVRGDSAAYFCASSPDYNTGELFFGEGSRLTVL.

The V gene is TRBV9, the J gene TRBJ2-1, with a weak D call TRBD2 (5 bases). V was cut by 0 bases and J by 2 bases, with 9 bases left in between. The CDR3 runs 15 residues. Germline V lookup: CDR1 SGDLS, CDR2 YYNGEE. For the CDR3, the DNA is TGTGCCAGCAGCGTAGAGAGGGAAACCTACAATGAGCAGTTCTTC. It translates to CASSVERETYNEQFF.

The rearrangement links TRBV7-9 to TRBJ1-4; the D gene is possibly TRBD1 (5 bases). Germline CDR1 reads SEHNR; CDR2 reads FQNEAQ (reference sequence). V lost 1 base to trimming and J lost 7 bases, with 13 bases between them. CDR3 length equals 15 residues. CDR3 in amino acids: CASSLESGRGEKLFF. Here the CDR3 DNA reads TGTGCCAGCAGCTTAGAATCAGGGCGTGGTGAAAAACTGTTTTTT.